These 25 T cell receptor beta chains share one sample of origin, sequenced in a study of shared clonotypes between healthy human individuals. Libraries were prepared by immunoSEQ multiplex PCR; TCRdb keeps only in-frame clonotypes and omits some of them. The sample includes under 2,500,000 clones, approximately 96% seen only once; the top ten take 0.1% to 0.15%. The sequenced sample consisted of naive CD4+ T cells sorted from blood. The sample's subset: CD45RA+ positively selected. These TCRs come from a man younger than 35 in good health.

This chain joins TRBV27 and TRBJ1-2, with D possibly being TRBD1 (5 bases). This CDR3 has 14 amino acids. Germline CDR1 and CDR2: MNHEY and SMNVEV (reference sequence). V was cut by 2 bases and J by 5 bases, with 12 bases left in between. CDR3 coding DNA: TGTGCCAGCAGTTTAAGGGGCGGAGTGTATGGCTACACCTTC. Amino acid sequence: CASSLRGGVYGYTF.

CDR3 nucleotide sequence: TGTGCCAGCTCACCAGAGTCAGGGTATCAGCCCCAGCATTTT. Translated, it gives CASSPESGYQPQHF. V and J are TRBV18 and TRBJ1-5, with D possibly being TRBD1 (5 bases). CDR1 is KGHSH, CDR2 LQKENI, per germline. The CDR3 extends over 14 amino acids. V was pared by 2 bases and J by 5 bases, with 10 bases between.

CDR3 residues: CASRTGVVTYEQYF. The CDR3 bases are TGTGCCAGCAGGACAGGGGTCGTTACCTACGAGCAGTACTTC. V gene TRBV2 combines with J gene TRBJ2-7, with 8 bases aligning to TRBD1. Trimming at V came to 6 bases and at J to 2 bases, leaving 6 bases not matched to a gene. From germline, CDR1 is SNHLY and CDR2 FYNNEI. The CDR3 is 14 residues long. Looking up the rest from reference TRBV2 and TRBJ2-7 gives the full variable domain: EPEVTQTPSHQVTQMGQEVILRCVPISNHLYFYWYRQILGQKVEFLVSFYNNEISEKSEIFDDQFSVERPDGSNFTLKIRSTKLEDSAMYFCASRTGVVTYEQYFGPGTRLTVT.

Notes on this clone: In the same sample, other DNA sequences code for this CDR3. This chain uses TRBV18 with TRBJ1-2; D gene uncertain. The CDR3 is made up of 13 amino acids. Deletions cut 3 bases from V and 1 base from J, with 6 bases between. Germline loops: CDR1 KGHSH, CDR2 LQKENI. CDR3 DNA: TGTGCCAGCTCACCTGCCGGTAACTATGGCTACACCTTC. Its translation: CASSPAGNYGYTF.

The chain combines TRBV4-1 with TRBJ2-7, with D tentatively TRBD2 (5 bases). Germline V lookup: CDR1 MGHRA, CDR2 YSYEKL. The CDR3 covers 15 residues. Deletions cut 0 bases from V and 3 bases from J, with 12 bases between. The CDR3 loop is CASSQEIRLLYEQYF. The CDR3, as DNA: TGCGCCAGCAGCCAAGAGATCCGACTACTCTACGAGCAGTACTTC.

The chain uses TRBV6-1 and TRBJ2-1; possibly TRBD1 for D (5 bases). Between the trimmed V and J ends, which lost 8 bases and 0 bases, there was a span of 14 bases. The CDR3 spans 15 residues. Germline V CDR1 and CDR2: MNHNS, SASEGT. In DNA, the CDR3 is TGTGCCAGCCGGTTGCGGACAAGCTCCTACAATGAGCAGTTCTTC. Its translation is CASRLRTSSYNEQFF.

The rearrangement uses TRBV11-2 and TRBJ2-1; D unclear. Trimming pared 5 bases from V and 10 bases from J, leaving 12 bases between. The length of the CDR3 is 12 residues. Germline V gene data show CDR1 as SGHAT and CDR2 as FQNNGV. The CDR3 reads CASSVSGWEQFF. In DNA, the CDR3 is TGTGCCAGCAGCGTGTCGGGCTGGGAGCAGTTCTTC. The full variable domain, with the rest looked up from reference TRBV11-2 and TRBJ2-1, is EAGVAQSPRYKIIEKRQSVAFWCNPISGHATLYWYQQILGQGPKLLIQFQNNGVVDDSQLPKDRFSAERLKGVDSTLKIQPAKLEDSAVYLCASSVSGWEQFFGPGTRLTVL.

The CDR3 region has the DNA TGTGCCAGCTCACCTCTTAGCGGGGCTTACCAAGAGACCCAGTACTTC. This translates into CASSPLSGAYQETQYF. This chain uses TRBV18 with TRBJ2-5; 8 bases map to TRBD2. Trimming at V came to 3 bases and at J to 0 bases, leaving 6 bases not matched to a gene. The CDR3 extends over 16 amino acids. Germline V gene data show CDR1 as KGHSH and CDR2 as LQKENI.

The CDR3 DNA reads as TGTGCCAGCAGTTACTCGAGGGGGAGGAGCACTGAAGCTTTCTTT. It codes for CASSYSRGRSTEAFF. The chain carries TRBV6-6 and TRBJ1-1; tentative D call: TRBD1 (6 bases). CDR3 size: 15 residues. V gave up 0 bases and J gave up 4 bases, with 12 bases separating them. Germline V gives CDR1 MNHNY, CDR2 SVGAGI (reference sequence).

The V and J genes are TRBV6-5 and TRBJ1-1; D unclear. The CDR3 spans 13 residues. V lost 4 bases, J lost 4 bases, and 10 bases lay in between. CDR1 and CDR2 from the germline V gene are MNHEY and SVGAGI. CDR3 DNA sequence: TGTGCCAGCAGTTGGACCCCCCTCACTGAAGCTTTCTTT. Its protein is CASSWTPLTEAFF.

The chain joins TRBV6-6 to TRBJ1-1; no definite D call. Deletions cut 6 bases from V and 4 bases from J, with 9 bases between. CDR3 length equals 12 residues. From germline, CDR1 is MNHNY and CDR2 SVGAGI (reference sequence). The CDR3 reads CASRGSGTEAFF. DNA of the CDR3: TGTGCCAGCAGGGGGAGCGGCACTGAAGCTTTCTTT.

The CDR3 reads CASSLAPATSEAFF. The CDR3 nucleotides read TGTGCCAGCAGCTTAGCGCCCGCAACCTCTGAAGCTTTCTTT. The genes are TRBV7-2 and TRBJ1-1; D is ambiguous. The CDR3 runs 14 residues. The germline gives CDR1 SGHTA, CDR2 FQGNSA. Trimming took off 0 bases at V and 6 bases at J, with 11 bases between the two ends.

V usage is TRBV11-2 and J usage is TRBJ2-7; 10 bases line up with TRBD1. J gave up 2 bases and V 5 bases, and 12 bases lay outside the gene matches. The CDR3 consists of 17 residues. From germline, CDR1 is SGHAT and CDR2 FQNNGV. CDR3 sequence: CASSPSWGQGYTYEQYF. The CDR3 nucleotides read TGTGCCAGCAGCCCCTCGTGGGGACAGGGGTATACCTACGAGCAGTACTTC.

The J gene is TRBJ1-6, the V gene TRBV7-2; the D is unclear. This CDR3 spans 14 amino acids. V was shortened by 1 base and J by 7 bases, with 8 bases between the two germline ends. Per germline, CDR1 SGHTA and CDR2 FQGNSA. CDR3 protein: CASSLVSRNSPLHF. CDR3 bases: TGTGCCAGCAGCTTAGTCTCCAGAAATTCACCCCTCCACTTT.

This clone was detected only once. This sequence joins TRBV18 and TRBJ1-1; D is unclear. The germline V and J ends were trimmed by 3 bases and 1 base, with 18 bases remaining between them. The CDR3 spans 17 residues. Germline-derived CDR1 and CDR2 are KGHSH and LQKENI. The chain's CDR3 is CASSPFTGEIANTEAFF. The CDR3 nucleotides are TGTGCCAGCTCACCCTTTACTGGGGAGATCGCGAACACTGAAGCTTTCTTT.

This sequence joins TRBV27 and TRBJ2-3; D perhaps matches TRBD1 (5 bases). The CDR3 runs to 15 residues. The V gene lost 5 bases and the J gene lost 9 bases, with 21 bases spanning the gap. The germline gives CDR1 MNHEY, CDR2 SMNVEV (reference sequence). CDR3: CASSTPPPERTTQYF. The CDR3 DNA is TGTGCCAGCAGTACCCCACCCCCGGAACGGACAACGCAGTATTTT.

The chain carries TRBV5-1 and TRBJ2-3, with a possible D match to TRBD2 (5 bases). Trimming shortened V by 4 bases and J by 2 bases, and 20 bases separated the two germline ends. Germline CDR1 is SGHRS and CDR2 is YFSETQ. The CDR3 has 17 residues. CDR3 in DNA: TGCGCCAGCAGCCTCATCAACGCTCTAGCCTACACAGATACGCAGTATTTT. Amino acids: CASSLINALAYTDTQYF.

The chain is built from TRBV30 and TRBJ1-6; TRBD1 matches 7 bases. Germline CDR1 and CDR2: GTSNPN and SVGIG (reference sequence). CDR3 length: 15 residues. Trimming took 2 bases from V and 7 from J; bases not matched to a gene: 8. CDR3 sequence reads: CAWSTQGQRNSPLHF. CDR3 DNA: TGTGCCTGGAGTACCCAGGGACAGAGAAATTCACCCCTCCACTTT.

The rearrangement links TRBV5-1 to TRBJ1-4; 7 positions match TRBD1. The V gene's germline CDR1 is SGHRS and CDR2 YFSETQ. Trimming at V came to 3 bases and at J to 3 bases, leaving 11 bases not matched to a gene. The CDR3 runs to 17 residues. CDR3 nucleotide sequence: TGCGCCAGCAGCTCAACCCCGATGACAGGGTCTAATGAAAAACTGTTTTTT. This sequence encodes CASSSTPMTGSNEKLFF.

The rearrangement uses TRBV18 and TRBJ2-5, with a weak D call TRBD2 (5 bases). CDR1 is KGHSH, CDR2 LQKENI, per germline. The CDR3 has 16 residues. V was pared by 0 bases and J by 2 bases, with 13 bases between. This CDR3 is CASSPPFLRTQETQYF. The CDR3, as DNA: TGTGCCAGCTCACCACCCTTCCTGAGGACTCAAGAGACCCAGTACTTC.

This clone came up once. The CDR3 DNA sequence: TGTGCCAGCAGCTTAGGAGGGACTATAGCCGGGGAGCTGTTTTTT. Translation: CASSLGGTIAGELFF. The chain has TRBV7-2 and TRBJ2-2; 7 bases align to TRBD2. Germline values: CDR1 SGHTA, CDR2 FQGNSA. CDR3 length: 15 amino acids. The ends lost 1 base at V and 6 bases at J; junction bases unmatched: 5.

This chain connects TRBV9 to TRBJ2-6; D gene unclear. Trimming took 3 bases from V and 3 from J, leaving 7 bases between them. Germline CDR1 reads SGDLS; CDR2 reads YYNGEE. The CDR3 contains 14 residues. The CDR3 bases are TGTGCCAGCAGCGCCGAAGGTGGGGCCAACGTCCTGACTTTC. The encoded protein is CASSAEGGANVLTF.

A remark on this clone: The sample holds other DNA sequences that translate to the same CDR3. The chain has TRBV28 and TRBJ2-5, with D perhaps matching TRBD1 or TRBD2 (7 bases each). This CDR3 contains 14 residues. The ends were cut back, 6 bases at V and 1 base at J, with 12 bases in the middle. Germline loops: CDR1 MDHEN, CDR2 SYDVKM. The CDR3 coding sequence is TGTGCCAGCAGCAGGGGGGGAACCCAAGAGACCCAGTACTTC. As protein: CASSRGGTQETQYF.

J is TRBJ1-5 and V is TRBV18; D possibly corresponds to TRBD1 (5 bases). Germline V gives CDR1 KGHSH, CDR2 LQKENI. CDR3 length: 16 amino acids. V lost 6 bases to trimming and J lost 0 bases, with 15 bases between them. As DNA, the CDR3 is TGTGCCAGCTCCCCATCTCAGGGTCTTAGCAATCAGCCCCAGCATTTT. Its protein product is CASSPSQGLSNQPQHF.

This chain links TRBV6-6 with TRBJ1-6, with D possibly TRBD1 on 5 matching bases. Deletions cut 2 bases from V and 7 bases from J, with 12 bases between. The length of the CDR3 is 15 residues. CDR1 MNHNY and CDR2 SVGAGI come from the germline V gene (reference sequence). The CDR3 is CASSYTDTGNSPLHF. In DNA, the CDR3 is TGTGCCAGCAGTTACACGGACACAGGAAATTCACCCCTCCACTTT.